The 27 T cell receptor beta chains listed next were all sequenced from one sample in a study of T cells in Graves' hyperthyroidism and ophthalmopathy (dated by TCRdb to between 2019 and 2020). The library was obtained by multiplex PCR. This sample was sequenced with an Illumina HiSeq 2000. Amplification of TCR beta CDR3 regions was carried out from RNA transcripts. A first-round RT-PCR of the TCR CDR3 used the HTBI primer set with the Qiagen OneStep RT-PCR kit. Clones were called with MiXCR by TCRdb after fastp trimmed the public reads at Q25, and only in-frame beta chains were retained. Entries that share a CDR3 protein sequence are merged under the most common genes and DNA. The sample table holds 450,000 to 700,000 distinct CDR3 sequences, of which more than 45% were seen once. Roughly 19% of the sample goes to the ten largest clones. Sequenced: peripheral blood or thyroid tissue (not recorded which). The source of these receptors is an adult woman with Graves' disease, either hyperthyroidism or ophthalmopathy (not recorded which).

The chain combines TRBV2 with TRBJ1-2, with 8 positions matching TRBD1. The ends lost 0 bases at V and 4 bases at J; junction bases unmatched: 10. Germline V gene lookup returns CDR1 SNHLY and CDR2 FYNNEI. The CDR3 runs to 17 residues. For the CDR3, the DNA is TGTGCCAGCAGTGAAGCGCTTGGGACAGGTTTTAGCTATGGCTACACCTTC. As protein: CASSEALGTGFSYGYTF.

This clonotype appeared many times. This chain links TRBV10-2 with TRBJ1-4; no reliable D call. The germline CDR1 and CDR2 sequences are WSHSY and SAAADI. The length of the CDR3 is 15 residues. The V gene lost 1 base and the J gene lost 0 bases, with 6 bases spanning the gap. The CDR3 sequence is CASSELGSTNEKLFF. The CDR3 coding sequence is TGCGCCAGCAGTGAGTTGGGGTCAACTAATGAAAAACTGTTTTTT.

This clonotype has ten or more counts. The chain recombines TRBV7-9 with TRBJ2-7; 7 positions match TRBD1. The V gene's germline CDR1 is SEHNR and CDR2 FQNEAQ (reference sequence). This CDR3 region has 16 residues. The V segment lost 3 bases and the J segment 7 bases; nucleotides outside the gene matches: 15. CDR3: CASSFSRTGVGEEQYF. The CDR3 DNA is TGTGCCAGCAGCTTCTCCCGGACAGGCGTAGGAGAGGAGCAGTACTTC.

The chain carries TRBV7-9 and TRBJ2-5; a possible D gene is TRBD1 (5 bases). V was trimmed by 5 bases and J by 5 bases, leaving 21 bases between them. Germline V lookup: CDR1 SEHNR, CDR2 FQNEAQ (reference sequence). This CDR3 spans 16 amino acids. CDR3 coding DNA: TGTGCCAGCAGCCGGGCAAAGCCAGGGCGAGGCGAGACCCAGTACTTC. Its protein product is CASSRAKPGRGETQYF.

The rearrangement links TRBV20-1 to TRBJ2-7, with TRBD2 identical over 10 bases. V lost 6 bases and J lost 3; bases outside the gene matches: 8. The germline V gene has CDR1 DFQATT and CDR2 SNEGSKA (reference sequence). CDR3 length: 14 residues. Here the CDR3 DNA reads TGCAGTGCATATACTAGCGGGACTTTCTACGAGCAGTACTTC. Translated, it gives CSAYTSGTFYEQYF.

Here the CDR3 DNA reads TGCAGTGCCGACAGAGGCAATCACTCTGGGGCCAACGTCCTGACTTTC. Translating it yields CSADRGNHSGANVLTF. The chain combines TRBV20-1 with TRBJ2-6; TRBD1 is a possible D gene (5 bases). CDR1 is DFQATT, CDR2 SNEGSKA, per germline (reference sequence). With 6 bases removed from V and 0 bases from J, the gap between germline ends came to 15 bases. The CDR3 has 16 residues.

This clonotype was counted many times. This chain uses TRBV5-1 with TRBJ2-5; D ambiguous. V gave up 1 base and J gave up 3 bases, with 16 bases separating them. CDR1 and CDR2 (germline): SGHRS, YFSETQ. CDR3 length: 16 residues. CDR3 nucleotides: TGCGCCAGCAGCTTGAGTGCCGGGCAAAGGAAAGAGACCCAGTACTTC. It yields the protein CASSLSAGQRKETQYF.

On this clonotype itself: An end of the junction does not agree with germline; a read error may underlie this. V and J are TRBV12-3 or TRBV12-4 and TRBJ2-6, with TRBD1 matching 9 bases. This CDR3 has 16 residues. The CDR3 protein is CASSRDRATGANVLTF. The DNA for the CDR3 is TGTGCCAGCAGTCGGGACAGGGCCACTGGTGCCAACGTCCTGACTTTC.

The table lists this clonotype with many counts. The chain is built from TRBV5-1 and TRBJ2-7; TRBD2 might be the D (6 bases). Trimming removed 3 bases from V and 6 bases from J, with 19 bases in between. This CDR3 has 15 residues. Germline V gives CDR1 SGHRS, CDR2 YFSETQ. In nucleotides, the CDR3 is TGCGCCAGCAGCTCGATCCAGGGAGGAGCGGGCGAGCAGTACTTC. Translated: CASSSIQGGAGEQYF.

This sequence joins TRBV7-3 and TRBJ2-5; possible D gene TRBD2, 5 bases. The CDR3 sequence is 15 residues long. Germline CDR1 SGHTA, CDR2 FQGTGA. V was clipped by 6 bases and J by 5 bases, with 19 bases between them. CDR3: CASRVARELSETQYF. CDR3 in DNA: TGTGCCAGCAGGGTAGCGAGGGAGCTTTCCGAGACCCAGTACTTC.

The gene calls are TRBV29-1 and TRBJ2-5; 8 bases are a match to TRBD2. J lost 5 bases, V lost 4 bases, and 9 bases had no gene match. Germline loops: CDR1 SQVTM, CDR2 ANQGSEA. CDR3 size: 14 residues. The CDR3 DNA reads TGCAGCGTTGTTCCCAGCGGGGGCGCGGAGACCCAGTACTTC. Amino acid sequence: CSVVPSGGAETQYF.

The chain links TRBV30 to TRBJ1-1; D is ambiguous. V was cut by 3 bases and J by 2 bases, with 10 bases left in between. The germline gives CDR1 GTSNPN, CDR2 SVGIG (reference sequence). The CDR3 sequence is 13 residues long. CDR3 nucleotide sequence: TGTGCCTGGAGCAAGGGAATCAACACTGAAGCTTTCTTT. Protein: CAWSKGINTEAFF.

The chain has TRBV2 and TRBJ2-5; 8 bases align to TRBD2. The ends lost 10 bases at V and 1 base at J; junction bases unmatched: 11. The CDR3 covers 15 residues. Germline CDR1 SNHLY, CDR2 FYNNEI. The CDR3: CATAGGGRFQETQYF. In DNA form, the CDR3 reads TGTGCCACCGCGGGAGGAGGTAGATTCCAAGAGACCCAGTACTTC.

The gene calls are TRBV18 and TRBJ1-1; D may be TRBD1 (5 bases). The CDR3 consists of 13 residues. CDR1 is KGHSH, CDR2 LQKENI, per germline. Trimming left V 6 bases short and J 12 bases short, with 20 bases between. The CDR3 spells CASSSGGAGTTFF. CDR3 nucleotides: TGTGCCAGCTCCTCCGGCGGGGCGGGCACGACTTTCTTT. Based on the CDR3 plus reference TRBV18 and TRBJ1-1, the full variable domain is NAGVMQNPRHLVRRRGQEARLRCSPMKGHSHVYWYRQLPEEGLKFMVYLQKENIIDESGMPKERFSAEFPKEGPSILRIQQVVRGDSAAYFCASSSGGAGTTFFGQGTRLTVV.

This clonotype has a handful of counts. The chain couples TRBV2 to TRBJ1-5; 7 nucleotides line up with TRBD1. The length of the CDR3 is 15 residues. From germline, CDR1 is SNHLY and CDR2 FYNNEI. V dropped 7 bases and J dropped 3; count of bases not matched to a gene: 9. The CDR3 region has the DNA TGTGCCAGCAAGGTGGGGACAGTTGACAATCAGCCCCAGCATTTT. Translated: CASKVGTVDNQPQHF.

The table lists this clonotype with many counts. The chain recombines TRBV11-2 with TRBJ1-4; D is unclear. This CDR3 is 15 amino acids long. Trimming removed 2 bases at V and 7 bases at J, with 14 bases between. Looked up from germline, CDR1 is SGHAT and CDR2 is FQNNGV. The CDR3 loop is CASSLSPPELEKLFF. CDR3 nucleotides: TGTGCCAGCAGCTTATCCCCGCCTGAGCTTGAAAAACTGTTTTTT.

V is TRBV30 and J is TRBJ1-1; D call uncertain. Between the trimmed V and J ends, which lost 0 bases and 2 bases, there was a span of 7 bases. The germline V gene has CDR1 GTSNPN and CDR2 SVGIG (reference sequence). The length of the CDR3 is 13 residues. CDR3 DNA: TGTGCCTGGAGTGTACTGACTAACACTGAAGCTTTCTTT. Translated: CAWSVLTNTEAFF.

This clonotype was counted once. This chain connects TRBV5-1 to TRBJ2-5; 9 positions agree with TRBD2. The length of the CDR3 is 16 residues. The germline V gene encodes CDR1 SGHRS and CDR2 YFSETQ. The junction had 5 bases not matched to a gene; V was cut back by 0 bases and J by 2 bases. CDR3 DNA sequence: TGCGCCAGCAGCTTGGCGGGACTAGCATTTCAAGAGACCCAGTACTTC. It specifies CASSLAGLAFQETQYF. Based on the CDR3 plus reference TRBV5-1 and TRBJ2-5, the full variable domain is KAGVTQTPRYLIKTRGQQVTLSCSPISGHRSVSWYQQTPGQGLQFLFEYFSETQRNKGNFPGRFSGRQFSNSRSEMNVSTLELGDSALYLCASSLAGLAFQETQYFGPGTRLLVL.

This sequence joins TRBV19 and TRBJ2-5; D perhaps matches TRBD2 (5 bases). This CDR3 comprises 13 residues. V was trimmed by 6 bases and J by 2 bases, leaving 10 bases between them. Germline V lookup: CDR1 LNHDA, CDR2 SQIVND (reference sequence). CDR3 loop: CASRIRGQETQYF. The CDR3 DNA is TGTGCCAGTAGAATCCGGGGACAAGAGACCCAGTACTTC.

CDR3 amino acids: CASSFVVGVNTEAFF. The CDR3 DNA sequence: TGCGCCAGCAGCTTTGTGGTCGGGGTGAACACTGAAGCTTTCTTT. The rearrangement joins TRBV5-1 to TRBJ1-1; D not certain. The CDR3 consists of 15 residues. Trimming took off 2 bases at V and 0 bases at J, with 11 bases between the two ends. In germline, CDR1 is SGHRS, CDR2 YFSETQ.

The chain joins TRBV7-9 to TRBJ1-1; unclear D gene. CDR1 SEHNR and CDR2 FQNEAQ come from the germline V gene (reference sequence). V lost 6 bases, J lost 1 base, and 27 bases lay in between. There are 19 residues in the CDR3. CDR3 nucleotides: TGTGCCAGCAGTTACACCGTCCTGGTTTCGGCGTCACGGAACACTGAAGCTTTCTTT. Its translation: CASSYTVLVSASRNTEAFF.

J is TRBJ1-5 and V is TRBV9, with 11 positions matching TRBD1. The CDR3 consists of 17 residues. The germline V gene has CDR1 SGDLS and CDR2 YYNGEE. The V and J ends lost 4 bases and 11 bases, in that order; junction bases with no gene match: 17. CDR3 DNA: TGTGCCAGCAGCACGGGGGAGGGACAGGGGGGGGTCCGGACCCAGCATTTT. Its protein product is CASSTGEGQGGVRTQHF. The variable domain in full, completed from reference TRBV9 and TRBJ1-5, reads DSGVTQTPKHLITATGQRVTLRCSPRSGDLSVYWYQQSLDQGLQFLIQYYNGEERAKGNILERFSAQQFPDLHSELNLSSLELGDSALYFCASSTGEGQGGVRTQHFGDGTRLSIL.

This clonotype was observed many times. The rearrangement uses TRBV5-6 and TRBJ1-2; 11 bases are a match to TRBD1. This CDR3 region has 16 residues. CDR1 and CDR2 from the germline V gene are SGHDT and YYEEEE. V was pared by 4 bases and J by 5 bases, with 10 bases of the junction left unmatched. The CDR3: CASSPGTGGALYGYTF. For the CDR3, the DNA is TGTGCCAGCAGCCCTGGGACAGGGGGTGCCCTTTATGGCTACACCTTC. The variable domain in full, with the rest retrieved from reference TRBV5-6 and TRBJ1-2, is DAGVTQSPTHLIKTRGQQVTLRCSPKSGHDTVSWYQQALGQGPQFIFQYYEEEERQRGNFPDRFSGHQFPNYSSELNVNALLLGDSALYLCASSPGTGGALYGYTFGSGTRLTVV.

Ten or more counts support this clonotype. The chain recombines TRBV12-5 with TRBJ1-1; D might be TRBD1 (5 bases). CDR1 LGHNT and CDR2 FRNRAP come from the germline V gene. Trimming removed 6 bases from V and 1 base from J, with 12 bases in between. This CDR3 comprises 14 residues. The CDR3 sequence: CASGSRVWNTEAFF. For the CDR3, the DNA is TGTGCTAGTGGCTCCAGGGTGTGGAACACTGAAGCTTTCTTT.

The sample holds many counts of this clonotype. The chain employs TRBV7-9 and TRBJ2-2; 8 nucleotides line up with TRBD1. V lost 5 bases and J lost 3; bases outside the gene matches: 2. Germline CDR1 SEHNR, CDR2 FQNEAQ (reference sequence). The CDR3 sequence is 14 residues long. This CDR3 reads CASSRQGYTGELFF. CDR3 nucleotides: TGTGCCAGCAGCCGACAGGGGTACACCGGGGAGCTGTTTTTT. The full variable domain, its missing parts supplied by reference TRBV7-9 and TRBJ2-2, is DTGVSQNPRHKITKRGQNVTFRCDPISEHNRLYWYRQTLGQGPEFLTYFQNEAQLEKSRLLSDRFSAERPKGSFSTLEIQRTEQGDSAMYLCASSRQGYTGELFFGEGSRLTVL.

This clonotype was seen many times. The chain links TRBV5-1 to TRBJ2-2; D is undetermined. The V end was cut by 2 bases, the J end by 7 bases, with 6 bases between. This CDR3 is 12 amino acids long. Germline values: CDR1 SGHRS, CDR2 YFSETQ. The CDR3 region is CASSLNLGELFF. The CDR3 bases are TGCGCCAGCAGCTTAAATCTCGGGGAGCTGTTTTTT.

The genes are TRBV2 and TRBJ1-4, with D tentatively TRBD1 (5 bases). The CDR3 has 18 residues. CDR1 SNHLY and CDR2 FYNNEI come from the germline V gene. The V gene lost 4 bases and the J gene lost 7 bases, with 25 bases spanning the gap. In nucleotides, the CDR3 is TGTGCCAGCAGTGTGACTAGCGGGAGGGCAGGGAGAAGTGAAAAACTGTTTTTT. Residues: CASSVTSGRAGRSEKLFF.